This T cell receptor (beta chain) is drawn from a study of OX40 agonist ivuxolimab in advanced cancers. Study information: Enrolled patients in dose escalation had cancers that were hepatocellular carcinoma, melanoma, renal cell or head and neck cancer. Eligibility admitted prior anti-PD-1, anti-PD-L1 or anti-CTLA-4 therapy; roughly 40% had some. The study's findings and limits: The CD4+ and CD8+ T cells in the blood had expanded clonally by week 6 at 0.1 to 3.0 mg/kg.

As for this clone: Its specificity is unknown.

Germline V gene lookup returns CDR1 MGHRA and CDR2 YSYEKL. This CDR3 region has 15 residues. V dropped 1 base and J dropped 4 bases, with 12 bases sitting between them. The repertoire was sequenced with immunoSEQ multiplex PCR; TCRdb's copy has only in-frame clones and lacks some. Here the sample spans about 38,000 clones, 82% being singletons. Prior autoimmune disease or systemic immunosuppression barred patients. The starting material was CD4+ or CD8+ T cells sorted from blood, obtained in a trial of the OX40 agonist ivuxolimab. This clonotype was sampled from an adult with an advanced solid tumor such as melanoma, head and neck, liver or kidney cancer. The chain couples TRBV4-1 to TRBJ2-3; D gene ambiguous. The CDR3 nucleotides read TGCGCCAGCAGCCAAGTGGTAGTCCTCGCAGATACGCAGTATTTT. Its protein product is CASSQVVVLADTQYF.